These T cell receptor beta chains were read from a single sample in a study of cytomegalovirus exposure and HLA in healthy donors. Generated by immunoSEQ multiplex PCR, the TCRdb table keeps only in-frame clones and is missing some. Among about 170,000 clones listed, roughly 81% were seen once. The sample was PBMCs. The receptors come from a woman younger than 35 in good health and CMV-seropositive. Both conserved end residues are part of each CDR3. The order of the fields is J gene, D gene, CDR3 length, V gene, clone size, CDR3 protein, CDR3 DNA. A D gene is named only where the DNA matches it firmly. Rows give clone size only sometimes, using once, few, many, or a class for an expanded clone.

TRBJ1-1,TRBD1,17,TRBV11-2,NA,CASSLPPQQGASTEAFF,TGTGCCAGCAGCTTACCCCCCCAACAGGGGGCAAGCACTGAAGCTTTCTTT
TRBJ2-3,NA,12,TRBV5-1,NA,CASSAGTDTQYF,TGCGCCAGCTCAGCGGGCACAGATACGCAGTATTTT
TRBJ1-1,TRBD1,13,TRBV7-9,once,CASDRKQGTEAFF,TGTGCCAGCGACCGAAAACAGGGGACTGAAGCTTTCTTT
TRBJ2-7,TRBD2,15,TRBV5-4,NA,CASSLVRGGLDEQYF,TGTGCCAGCAGCTTGGTTCGCGGGGGGCTGGACGAGCAGTACTTC
TRBJ2-7,NA,13,TRBV5-6,once,CASSLEWTAEQYF,TGTGCCAGCAGCCTGGAGTGGACAGCCGAGCAGTACTTC
TRBJ1-2,NA,13,TRBV7-2,NA,CASSFGRNYGYTF,TGTGCCAGCAGCTTTGGCAGAAACTATGGCTACACCTTC
TRBJ2-5,NA,11,TRBV25-1,NA,CASSLWETQYF,TGTGCCAGCAGTCTATGGGAGACCCAGTACTTC
TRBJ2-7,NA,17,TRBV19,NA,CASSIRTGPGIFYEQYF,TGTGCCAGTAGTATTAGGACCGGGCCAGGGATATTCTACGAGCAGTACTTC
TRBJ2-1,TRBD2,16,TRBV27,once,CASSFGLASSYNEQFF,TGTGCCAGCAGTTTCGGACTAGCTAGCTCCTACAATGAGCAGTTCTTC
TRBJ1-2,NA,14,TRBV15,NA,CATSRDHSGYGYTF,TGTGCCACCAGCAGAGATCATTCCGGGTACGGCTACACCTTC